What follows are 2 T cell receptor beta chains derived from one specimen sequenced in a study of T cells in Graves' hyperthyroidism and ophthalmopathy. Amplified regions were TCR beta CDR3 sequences from RNA transcripts. A first-round RT-PCR of the TCR CDR3 used the HTBI primer set. TCRdb itself ran the multiplex PCR reads through MiXCR, one entry per CDR3 protein. Here the sample spans a few hundred thousand distinct CDR3 sequences, just over 45% being singletons. Sequencing used peripheral blood or thyroid tissue (not recorded which). These receptors were collected from an adult woman with Graves' disease, either hyperthyroidism or ophthalmopathy (not recorded which).

With regard to this clonotype: The conserved phenylalanine or tryptophan normally closing the CDR3 is absent here, so this likely arose from a read error. It is unclear where the CDR3 begins or ends on the DNA, so no DNA is shown, and the CDR3 is as TCRdb lists it. The chain combines TRBV27 with TRBJ2-5; TRBD1 is the table's D call and was not checked against the DNA. Germline CDR1 MNHEY, CDR2 SMNVEV (reference sequence). Counting both end residues, the CDR3 totals 13 amino acids. The chain's CDR3 is CASSGQGRETQYL.

J is TRBJ2-7 and V is TRBV2, with D tentatively TRBD2 (5 bases). The DNA end is a closer match to TRBJ2-4, so the J assignment may be wrong. Germline loops: CDR1 SNHLY, CDR2 FYNNEI. This CDR3 spans 16 amino acids. The CDR3 sequence: CASSDVNGRGKNIQYF. CDR3 nucleotide sequence: TGTGCCAGCAGTGATGTCAACGGTAGAGGGAAAAACATTCAGTACTTC.